A single count supports the clone carrying this T cell receptor beta chain. Germline CDR1 is MNHEY and CDR2 is SMNVEV (reference sequence). Trimming left V 5 bases short and J 7 bases short, with 17 bases between. CDR3 length: 14 residues. Under the authors' procedure: Using reference gene primer amplification, nucleated cell counts were estimated. Here immunoSEQ multiplex PCR was the method, and the copy in TCRdb shows in-frame clones only, minus some. The V and J calls and the clone size are those of that table, but D and trimming were determined from the DNA. The sample holds fewer than 500,000 clones, 70% to 90% seen once. The data stem from a study of blood T cell repertoires in COVID-19. Study overall: The samples span acute and convalescent COVID-19 from the United States, Italy and Spain. PBMCs, B-cell-depleted T cells, or T cells provided the cDNA or gDNA that made up the material.

The sequenced material came from PBMCs or T cells enriched from blood (not recorded which). The chain links TRBV27 to TRBJ1-2, with D possibly being TRBD1 (6 bases). This sequence originates from a woman in her 30s with acute COVID-19. The CDR3 loop reads CASSRKGVGAGYTF. CDR3 sequence (DNA): TGTGCCAGCAGTAGAAAGGGGGTTGGAGCTGGCTACACCTTC.